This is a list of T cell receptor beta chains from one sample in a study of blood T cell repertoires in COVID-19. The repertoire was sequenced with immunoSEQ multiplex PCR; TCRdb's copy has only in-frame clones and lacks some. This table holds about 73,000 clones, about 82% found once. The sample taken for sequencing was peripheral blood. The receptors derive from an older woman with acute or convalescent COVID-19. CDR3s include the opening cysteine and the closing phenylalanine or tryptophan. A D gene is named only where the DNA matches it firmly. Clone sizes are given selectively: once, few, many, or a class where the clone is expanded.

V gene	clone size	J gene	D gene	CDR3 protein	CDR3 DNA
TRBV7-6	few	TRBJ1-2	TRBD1	CASSLGLLRGRIGGYTF	TGTGCCAGCAGCTTAGGACTGCTTAGGGGGCGGATAGGAGGCTACACCTTC
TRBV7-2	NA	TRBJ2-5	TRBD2	CASSLQGLATETQYF	TGTGCCAGCAGCTTACAGGGACTAGCGACGGAGACCCAGTACTTC
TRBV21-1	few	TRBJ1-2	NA	CASSKYSQGGDGYTF	TGTGCCAGCAGCAAATACTCACAGGGGGGTGATGGCTACACCTTC
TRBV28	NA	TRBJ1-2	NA	CASSFRTEVYYTF	TGTGCCAGCAGTTTCAGGACAGAAGTTTACTACACCTTC
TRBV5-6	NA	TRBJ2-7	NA	CASSLMERGLYEQYF	TGTGCCAGCAGCTTAATGGAGAGGGGGTTATACGAGCAGTACTTC
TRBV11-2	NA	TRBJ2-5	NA	CASSPAGGFGETQYF	TGTGCCAGCAGCCCCGCCGGGGGTTTCGGGGAGACCCAGTACTTC
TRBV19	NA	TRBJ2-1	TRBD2	CASSIGTSGKAEQFF	TGTGCCAGTAGTATAGGGACTAGCGGGAAGGCTGAGCAGTTCTTC
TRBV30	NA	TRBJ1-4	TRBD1	CAYDDRGALNEKLFF	TGTGCCTACGACGACAGGGGGGCTCTGAATGAAAAACTGTTTTTT
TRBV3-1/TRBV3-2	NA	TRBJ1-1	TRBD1	CASSLRGTGVTEAFF	TGTGCCAGCAGCCTCAGGGGGACAGGGGTCACTGAAGCTTTCTTT
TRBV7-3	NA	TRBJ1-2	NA	CASSFSGTNYGYTF	TGTGCCAGCAGCTTTTCGGGAACTAACTATGGCTACACCTTC
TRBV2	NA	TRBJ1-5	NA	CASSETAGASQPQHF	TGTGCCAGCAGTGAAACTGCAGGGGCGAGTCAGCCCCAGCATTTT
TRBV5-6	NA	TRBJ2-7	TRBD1	CASSKPGQGTLQQYF	TGTGCCAGCAGCAAACCGGGACAGGGTACGCTTCAGCAGTACTTC
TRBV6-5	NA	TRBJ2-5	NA	CASSYSIPTGEETQYF	TGTGCCAGCAGTTATTCGATTCCTACGGGGGAGGAGACCCAGTACTTC
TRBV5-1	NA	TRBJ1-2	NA	CASSLGTGGYTF	TGCGCCAGCAGCTTGGGGACGGGGGGCTACACCTTC
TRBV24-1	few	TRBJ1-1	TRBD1	CATSEDGDSPTEAFF	TGTGCCACCAGTGAGGATGGGGACAGCCCCACTGAAGCTTTCTTT
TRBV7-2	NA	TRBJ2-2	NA	CASSPGLLDTGELFF	TGTGCCAGCAGCCCGGGACTTTTAGACACCGGGGAGCTGTTTTTT
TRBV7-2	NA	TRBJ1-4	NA	CASSTERTARNEKLFF	TGTGCCAGCAGCACTGAAAGGACAGCAAGGAATGAAAAACTGTTTTTT
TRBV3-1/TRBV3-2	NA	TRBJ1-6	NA	CASSPPGNNSPLHF	TGTGCCAGCAGCCCCCCAGGGAATAATTCACCCCTCCACTTT
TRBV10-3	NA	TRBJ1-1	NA	CAISDPGLMNTEAFF	TGTGCCATCAGTGACCCAGGGCTAATGAACACTGAAGCTTTCTTT
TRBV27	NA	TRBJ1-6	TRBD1	CASSPRGQGNSPLHF	TGTGCCAGCAGTCCGCGGGGACAGGGGAATTCACCCCTCCACTTT
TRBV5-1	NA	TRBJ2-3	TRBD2	CASSLGLADIADTQYF	TGCGCCAGCAGCTTGGGCCTAGCGGACATAGCAGATACGCAGTATTTT
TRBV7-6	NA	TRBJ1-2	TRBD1	CASSPSQGAFSGLYGYTF	TGTGCCAGCAGCCCCTCTCAGGGGGCATTCAGCGGGCTCTATGGCTACACCTTC
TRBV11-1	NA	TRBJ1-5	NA	CASSESPGGNQPQHF	TGTGCCAGCAGCGAATCACCAGGGGGCAATCAGCCCCAGCATTTT
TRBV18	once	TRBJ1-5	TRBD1	CASSPTGDQPQHF	TGTGCCAGCTCACCAACAGGGGATCAGCCCCAGCATTTT
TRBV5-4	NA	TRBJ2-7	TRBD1	CASSLDRDREHF	TGTGCCAGCAGCCTGGACCGGGACAGGGAGCACTTC
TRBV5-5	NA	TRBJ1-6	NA	CASSLAWDIDSPLHF	TGTGCCAGCAGCTTGGCTTGGGACATCGATTCACCCCTCCACTTT
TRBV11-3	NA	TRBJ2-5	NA	CASSVTHQETQYF	TGTGCCAGCAGCGTTACTCACCAAGAGACCCAGTACTTC
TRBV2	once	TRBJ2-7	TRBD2	CASSEGGRSSYEQYF	TGTGCCAGCAGTGAAGGCGGGAGGAGCTCCTACGAGCAGTACTTC